The T cell receptor beta chain under discussion was sequenced for a study of vaccination and CD4 T cells after COVID-19. Turning to the study itself: The convalescents included six males and four females, and among them two were Hispanic while seven were Caucasian. Study results and limitations: A relatively small number of convalescent patients were studied, and no early post-infection timepoints were included.

Treatment here: approximately 10-day PBMC culture with coronavirus spike peptide pools or control peptides (ViraFEST assay). This clonotype was observed a few times. The antigen is undetermined. Sequenced with the Oncomine TCR Beta short-read assay was DNA taken from cultured CD4+ T cells. TCRdb independently ran MiXCR on the PCR reads; one entry per CDR3 protein. Here the sample spans 15,000 to 20,000 distinct CDR3 sequences, over 40% being singletons. The CDR3 contains 10 residues. CDR1 is DFQATT, CDR2 SNEGSKA, per germline (reference sequence). V lost 7 bases to trimming and J lost 4 bases, with 7 bases between them.

The chain carries TRBV20-1 and TRBJ1-2; D call uncertain. This specimen consisted of CD4+ T cells from blood, cultured in vitro, obtained after SARS-CoV-2 vaccination. This sequence was found in a human donor who had recovered from COVID-19. Here the CDR3 reads CSEKAYGYTF. The CDR3 coding sequence is TGCAGTGAAAAGGCCTATGGCTACACCTTC.